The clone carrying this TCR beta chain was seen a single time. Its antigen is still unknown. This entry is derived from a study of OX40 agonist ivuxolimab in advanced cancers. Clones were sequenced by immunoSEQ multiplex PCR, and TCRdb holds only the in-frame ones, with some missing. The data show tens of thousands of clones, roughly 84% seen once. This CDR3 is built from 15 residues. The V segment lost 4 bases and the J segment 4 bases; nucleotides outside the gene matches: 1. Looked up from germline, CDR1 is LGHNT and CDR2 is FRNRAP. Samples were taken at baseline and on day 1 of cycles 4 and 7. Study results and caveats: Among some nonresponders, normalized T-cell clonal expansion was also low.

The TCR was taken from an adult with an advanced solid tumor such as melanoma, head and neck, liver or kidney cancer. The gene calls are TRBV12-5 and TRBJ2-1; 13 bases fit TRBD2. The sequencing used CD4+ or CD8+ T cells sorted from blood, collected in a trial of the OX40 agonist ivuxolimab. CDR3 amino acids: CASGWTSGGYNEQFF. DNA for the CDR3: TGTGCTAGTGGTTGGACTAGCGGGGGTTACAATGAGCAGTTCTTC.